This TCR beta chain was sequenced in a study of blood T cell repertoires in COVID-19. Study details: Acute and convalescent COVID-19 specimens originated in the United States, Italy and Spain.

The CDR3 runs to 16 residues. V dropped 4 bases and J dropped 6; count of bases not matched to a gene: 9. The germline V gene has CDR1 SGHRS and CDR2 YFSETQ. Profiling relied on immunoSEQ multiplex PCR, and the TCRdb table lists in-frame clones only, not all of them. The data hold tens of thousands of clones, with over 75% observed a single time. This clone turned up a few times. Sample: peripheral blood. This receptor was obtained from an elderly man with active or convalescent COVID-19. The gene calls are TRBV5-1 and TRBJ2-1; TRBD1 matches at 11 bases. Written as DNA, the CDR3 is TGCGCCAGCAGCCGGGAAGGGACAGGGGGTTCCAATGAGCAGTTCTTC. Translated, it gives CASSREGTGGSNEQFF. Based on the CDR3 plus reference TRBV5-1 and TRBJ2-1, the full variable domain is KAGVTQTPRYLIKTRGQQVTLSCSPISGHRSVSWYQQTPGQGLQFLFEYFSETQRNKGNFPGRFSGRQFSNSRSEMNVSTLELGDSALYLCASSREGTGGSNEQFFGPGTRLTVL.